This T cell receptor beta chain comes out of a study of T cells in Graves' hyperthyroidism and ophthalmopathy. General study results and limits: Ophthalmopathy was model-predicted a median about 6.7 months pre-onset. A 13 V-J signature model discriminated ophthalmopathy versus stable hyperthyroidism.

V was pared by 8 bases and J by 2 bases, with 19 bases between. The V gene's germline CDR1 is SQVTM and CDR2 ANQGSEA. The length of the CDR3 is 14 residues. Authors of the study amplified TCR beta CDR3 regions from RNA transcripts. The TCR CDR3 first-round RT-PCR relied on the HTBI primer set. TCRdb fed the multiplex PCR reads into MiXCR, producing one record per CDR3 protein. The sample has over 500,000 distinct CDR3 sequences; 46% are singletons. Only one count was recorded for this clonotype. Its specificity is not known. Specimen: peripheral blood or thyroid tissue (not recorded which). This chain links TRBV29-1 with TRBJ2-7, with a tentative D call TRBD1 (6 bases). The sequence was collected from an adult woman with Graves' disease, either hyperthyroidism or ophthalmopathy (not recorded which). DNA for the CDR3: TGCAGCAGTTTGGGGGCGAAACCGCCCTACGAGCAGTACTTC. This codes for CSSLGAKPPYEQYF.